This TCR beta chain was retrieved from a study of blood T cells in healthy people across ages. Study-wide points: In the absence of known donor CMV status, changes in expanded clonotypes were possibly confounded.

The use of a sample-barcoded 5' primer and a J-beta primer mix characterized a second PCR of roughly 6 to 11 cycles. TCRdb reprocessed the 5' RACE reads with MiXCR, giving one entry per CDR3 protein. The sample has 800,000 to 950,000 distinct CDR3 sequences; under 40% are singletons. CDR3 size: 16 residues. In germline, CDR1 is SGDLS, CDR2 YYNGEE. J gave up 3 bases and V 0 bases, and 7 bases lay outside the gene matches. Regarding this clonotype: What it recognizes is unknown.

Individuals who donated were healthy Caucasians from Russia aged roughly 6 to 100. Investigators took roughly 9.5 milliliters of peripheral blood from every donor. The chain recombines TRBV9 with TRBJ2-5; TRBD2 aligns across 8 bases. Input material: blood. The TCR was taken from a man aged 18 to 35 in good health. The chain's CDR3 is CASSVDRTSPEETQYF. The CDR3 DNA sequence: TGTGCCAGCAGCGTAGATCGGACTAGCCCAGAAGAGACCCAGTACTTC.